This paragraph covers one T cell receptor beta chain sequence. As yet, its antigen is unknown. Noted treatment: oral pan-JAK inhibitor, 5-10 mg twice daily. Sampling of alopecia areata patients yielded lesional scalp punch biopsies as well as peripheral blood. In each case, RNA was isolated and then reverse transcribed into cDNA as the sequencing template. Profiled with immunoSEQ multiplex PCR; TCRdb holds only in-frame clones, not every one. The data show about 200,000 clones, with 64% seen just once and 3.5% to 5% held by the top ten. The CDR3 sequence is 13 residues long. Germline lookup yields CDR1 SEHNR and CDR2 FQNEAQ (reference sequence). With 8 bases removed from V and 1 base from J, the gap between germline ends came to 11 bases. The data are from a study of CD8+ T cells in alopecia areata. Study background: Oral tofacitinib, 5 to 10 mg twice daily, was given in an open-label trial. Tofacitinib administration persisted for 6 to 18 months, succeeded by 6 months off drug. Study-level findings and limits: Persistence of many expanded lesional clones was seen in scalp and blood during tofacitinib.

The chain is built from TRBV7-9 and TRBJ1-1, with D hard to call. The input for sequencing was CD4+ T cells sorted from blood, taken at week 4, from a patient treated with tofacitinib. The clonotype comes from a human donor with alopecia areata. The CDR3 spells CASEWTGNTEAFF. The CDR3 DNA reads TGTGCCAGCGAATGGACTGGGAACACTGAAGCTTTCTTT.